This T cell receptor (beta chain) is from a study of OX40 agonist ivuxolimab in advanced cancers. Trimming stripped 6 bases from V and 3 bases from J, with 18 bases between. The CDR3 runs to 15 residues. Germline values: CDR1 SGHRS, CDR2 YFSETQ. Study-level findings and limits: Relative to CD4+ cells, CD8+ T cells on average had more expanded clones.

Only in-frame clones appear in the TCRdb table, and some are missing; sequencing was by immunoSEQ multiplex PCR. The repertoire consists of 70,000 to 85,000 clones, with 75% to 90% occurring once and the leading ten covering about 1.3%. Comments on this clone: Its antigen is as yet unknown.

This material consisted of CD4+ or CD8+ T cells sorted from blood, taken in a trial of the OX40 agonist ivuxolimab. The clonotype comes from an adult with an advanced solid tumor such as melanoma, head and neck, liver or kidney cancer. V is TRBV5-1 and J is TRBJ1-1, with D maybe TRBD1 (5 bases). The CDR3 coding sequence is TGCGCCAGCACCGCTTCCGGCAGGGTGGACACTGAAGCTTTCTTT. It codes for CASTASGRVDTEAFF.